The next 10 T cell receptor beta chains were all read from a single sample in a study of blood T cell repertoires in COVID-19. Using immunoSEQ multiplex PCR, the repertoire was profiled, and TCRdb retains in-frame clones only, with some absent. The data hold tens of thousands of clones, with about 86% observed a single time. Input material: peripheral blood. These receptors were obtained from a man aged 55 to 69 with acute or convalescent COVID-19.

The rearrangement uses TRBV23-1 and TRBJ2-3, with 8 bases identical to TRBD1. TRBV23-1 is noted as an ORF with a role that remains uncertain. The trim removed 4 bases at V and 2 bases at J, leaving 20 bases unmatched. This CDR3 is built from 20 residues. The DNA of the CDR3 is TGCGCCAGCAGTCGGGGCGACGGGGACAGGACTAAATTTACCACAGATACGCAGTATTTT. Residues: CASSRGDGDRTKFTTDTQYF.

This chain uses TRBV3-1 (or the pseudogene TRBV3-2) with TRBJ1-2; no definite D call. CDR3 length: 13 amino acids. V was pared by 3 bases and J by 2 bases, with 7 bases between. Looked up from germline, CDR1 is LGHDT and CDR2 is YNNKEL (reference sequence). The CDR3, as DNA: TGTGCCAGCAGCCAGGCAGGAAACTATGGCTACACCTTC. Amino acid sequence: CASSQAGNYGYTF.

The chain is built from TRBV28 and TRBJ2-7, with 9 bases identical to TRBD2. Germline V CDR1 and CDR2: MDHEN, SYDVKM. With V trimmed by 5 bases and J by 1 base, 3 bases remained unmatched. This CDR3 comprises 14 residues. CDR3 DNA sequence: TGTGCCAGCAGTCTTAGCGGGAGTTCCTACGAGCAGTACTTC. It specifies CASSLSGSSYEQYF.

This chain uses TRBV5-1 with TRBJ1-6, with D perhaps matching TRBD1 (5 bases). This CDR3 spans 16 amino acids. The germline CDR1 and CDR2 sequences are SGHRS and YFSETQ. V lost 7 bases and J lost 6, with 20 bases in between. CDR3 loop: CASGPYDKGRNSPLHF. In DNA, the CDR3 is TGCGCCAGCGGTCCTTACGACAAGGGGCGTAATTCACCCCTCCACTTT.

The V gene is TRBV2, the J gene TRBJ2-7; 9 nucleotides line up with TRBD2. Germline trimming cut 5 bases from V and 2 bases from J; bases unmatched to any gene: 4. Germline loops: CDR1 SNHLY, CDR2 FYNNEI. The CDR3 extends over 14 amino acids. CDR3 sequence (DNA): TGTGCCAGCAGTAGGGCGGGAGGGGCCTACGAGCAGTACTTC. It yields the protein CASSRAGGAYEQYF.

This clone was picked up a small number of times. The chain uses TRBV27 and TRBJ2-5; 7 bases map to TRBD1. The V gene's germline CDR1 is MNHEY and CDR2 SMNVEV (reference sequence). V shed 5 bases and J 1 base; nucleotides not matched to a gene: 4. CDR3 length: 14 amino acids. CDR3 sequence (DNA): TGTGCCAGCAGTGACAGGGCCCCCCAAGAGACCCAGTACTTC. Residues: CASSDRAPQETQYF.

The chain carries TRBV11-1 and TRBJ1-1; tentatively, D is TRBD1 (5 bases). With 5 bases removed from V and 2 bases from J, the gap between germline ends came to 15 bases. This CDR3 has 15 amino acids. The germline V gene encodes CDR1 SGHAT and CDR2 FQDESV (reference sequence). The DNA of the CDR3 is TGTGCCAGCAGCCTGGGGGGAGCGTTAAACACTGAAGCTTTCTTT. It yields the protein CASSLGGALNTEAFF.

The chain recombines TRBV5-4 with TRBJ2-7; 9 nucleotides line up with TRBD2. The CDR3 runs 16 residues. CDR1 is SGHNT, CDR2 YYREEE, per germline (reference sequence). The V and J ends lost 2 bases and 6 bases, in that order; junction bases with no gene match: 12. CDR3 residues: CASSFLSLAGVIEQYF. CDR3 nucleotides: TGTGCCAGCAGCTTTCTTAGTTTAGCGGGAGTCATCGAGCAGTACTTC. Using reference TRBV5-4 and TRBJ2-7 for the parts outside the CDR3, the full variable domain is ETGVTQSPTHLIKTRGQQVTLRCSSQSGHNTVSWYQQALGQGPQFIFQYYREEENGRGNFPPRFSGLQFPNYSSELNVNALELDDSALYLCASSFLSLAGVIEQYFGPGTRLTVT.

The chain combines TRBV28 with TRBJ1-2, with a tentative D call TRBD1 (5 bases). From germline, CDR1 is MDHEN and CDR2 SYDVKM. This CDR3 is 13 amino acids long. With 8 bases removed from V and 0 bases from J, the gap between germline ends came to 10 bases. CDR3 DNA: TGTGCCAGCGGTCGGGGGGCTAACTATGGCTACACCTTC. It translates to CASGRGANYGYTF.

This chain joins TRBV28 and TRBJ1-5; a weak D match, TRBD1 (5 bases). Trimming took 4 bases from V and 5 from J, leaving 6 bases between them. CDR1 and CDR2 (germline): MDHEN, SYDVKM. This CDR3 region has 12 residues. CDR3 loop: CASSWGDQPQHF. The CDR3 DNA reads TGTGCCAGCAGTTGGGGGGATCAGCCCCAGCATTTT.